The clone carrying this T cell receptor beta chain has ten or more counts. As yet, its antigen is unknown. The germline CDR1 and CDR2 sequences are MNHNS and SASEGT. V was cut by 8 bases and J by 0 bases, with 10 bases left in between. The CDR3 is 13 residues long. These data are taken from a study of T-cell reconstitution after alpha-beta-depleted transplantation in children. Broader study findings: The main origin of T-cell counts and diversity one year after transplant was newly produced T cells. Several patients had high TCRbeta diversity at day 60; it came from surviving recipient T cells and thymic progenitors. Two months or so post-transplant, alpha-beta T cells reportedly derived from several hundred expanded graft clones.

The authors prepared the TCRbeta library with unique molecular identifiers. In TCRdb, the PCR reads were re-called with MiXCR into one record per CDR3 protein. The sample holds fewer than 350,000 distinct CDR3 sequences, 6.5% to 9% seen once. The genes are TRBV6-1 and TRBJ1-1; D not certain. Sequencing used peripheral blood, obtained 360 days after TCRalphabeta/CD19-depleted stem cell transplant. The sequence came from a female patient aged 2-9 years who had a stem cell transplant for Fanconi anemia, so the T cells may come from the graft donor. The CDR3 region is CASEEVMNTEAFF. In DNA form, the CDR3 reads TGTGCCAGCGAAGAAGTTATGAACACTGAAGCTTTCTTT.